Given below is one T cell receptor beta chain in context. The antigen it recognizes is unknown. Base qualities are missing; no much larger clone stands one base away. Using the deep immunoSEQ assay, TCR CDR3 regions were amplified from genomic DNA by multiplex PCR. For each cell subset, the extracted genomic DNA was distributed evenly across all wells of several immunoSEQ 96-well plates, and each plate served as one replicate. For sorted subsets, approximately 0.2 ug of genomic DNA, equivalent to 25,000 to 35,000 T cell genomes, went into each replicate PCR. Purified libraries were measured with a Qubit 3.0 fluorometer, size-checked on a Bioanalyzer 2100, and measured again with the KAPA Library Quantification kit. Every immunoSEQ 96-well plate was sequenced on a separate single-read 150-cycle Illumina NextSeq 550 flow cell. In the authors' own workflow: Because the immunoSEQ output held only junctional sequences and lacked quality scores, the filtering could not match the filtering applied to full-length reads. Sequences were annotated with PyIR, a Python wrapper for IgBLAST v1.9, and V/J genes and CDR3 were assigned using IMGT germline references. Any read was removed if the V/J assignment was weak (E-value above 1e-6), the CDR3 was missing, or the read contained stop codons, out-of-frame junctions, or ambiguous translated residues. A V3J clonotype was defined by an identical inferred V gene, J gene, and CDR3 amino acid sequence. The percentage overlap between two repertoires was calculated by dividing the number of shared unique clonotypes by the size of the smaller repertoire. Richness of each repertoire was evaluated using RTK rarefaction, the Chao1 estimator, and Recon v2.1 estimates of unobserved clonotypes. OLGA was used to compute generation probabilities for all TCRbeta clonotypes that the gDNA method yielded from several donors. TCRdb retrieved this table from immuneACCESS and kept in-frame rearrangements only. Not all clones are present; in checked studies, unresolved V genes account for under half, and no reason is known for the remainder. The D gene and trimming were derived from the DNA, and the V and J assignments and clone size from that table. Across this sample there are about 2.4 million clones, with roughly 92% seen only once. The ten most abundant clones make up about 0.13% of the sample.

Donors were healthy HIV-negative adults with no recently reported acute infections or vaccinations. Every donor was a Caucasian adult residing in Nashville, Tennessee, USA. CD4+ T cells were enriched by magnetic negative selection; naive cells were then positively selected on CD45RA, and the negative fraction formed the memory subset. Blood was obtained by leukapheresis, after which PBMCs were separated by Ficoll-Histopaque density gradient centrifugation and cryopreserved in liquid nitrogen vapor phase. Purity and quantity of every magnetically sorted T cell population were checked by analytical flow cytometry. Each sorted fraction had its genomic DNA isolated and then quantified by UV absorbance on a Nanodrop 2000c. V loses 0 bases of germline sequence and J loses 7 bases, and the interval between the two ends is 16 bases. CDR1 and CDR2 (SGHRS, YFSETQ) derive from the germline V gene. The CDR3 spans 15 residues, from the cysteine through the phenylalanine. The sequence is cut down to CDR3 DNA, 45 bases in frame from base 1.

This record comes from a study of shared clonotypes between healthy human individuals (dated by TCRdb to between 2020 and 2021). The study in broad terms: The cohort comprised two women and a few men aged 18 to 49 years. To increase sequencing depth and limit assay-specific biases, different laboratories used diverse techniques to prepare libraries and sequence TCR repertoires. Blood TCR repertoires of about five healthy adults were deeply sequenced to estimate repertoire size and the extent of clonotype sharing between individuals. Each donor's leukapheresis produced roughly between about 0.85 and 10 billion PBMCs. For each donor, CD4 naive and CD4 memory were each run on three plates, CD8 naive on two plates, and CD8 memory on one plate.

Study-wide conclusions, independent of this receptor: Higher generation probabilities were observed for clonotypes shared by all four sorted-subset donors than for non-shared clonotypes. Approximately 5% of naive CD4, roughly 3.5% of naive CD8, roughly 2.4% of memory CD4, and roughly 0.4% of memory CD8 clonotypes were shared across a few donors. Only blood was sampled, and tissue TCR repertoires likely differ from those in blood. Rarefaction of sorted-subset datasets indicated incomplete sequencing despite the large sequencing depth. Because the study included only a small number of donors, the genetic and exposure-history diversity represented was limited. Pairwise subsampling led to the expectation that sequencing depth would affect the degree of clonotype sharing among donors. Naive subsets generally had larger estimated clonotype richness than memory subsets did.

The sample taken for sequencing was naive CD4+ T cells sorted from blood. The label giving this sample's cell subset or site can be read as: CD45RA+ positively selected. This chain is built from TRBV5-1 and TRBJ1-2; the D gene is possibly TRBD1, with 5 bases matching. This TCR was recovered from a man aged 18-30 years in good health. The CDR3 protein sequence reads: CASSLELGRTGGYTF. At the DNA level, the sequence is TGCGCCAGCAGCTTGGAATTGGGGCGCACGGGTGGCTACACCTTC.